A selection of T cell receptor beta chains follows, all from one sample in a study of cytomegalovirus exposure and HLA in healthy donors. Profiled with immunoSEQ multiplex PCR; TCRdb holds only in-frame clones, not every one. The data contain more than 80,000 clones, approximately 80% of them singletons. Sequencing was done on a sample of PBMCs. The receptor set was obtained from a woman in her 40s in good health and CMV-seropositive. The CDR3 runs from the conserved cysteine through the conserved F or W. A D gene is named only where the DNA matches it firmly. The size entry is marked missing in some rows and otherwise reads once, few, many or a size class.

clone_size: NA
j_call: TRBJ2-7
v_call: TRBV4-1
d_call: TRBD2
cdr3_aa: CASKGPVAGGPYEQYF
cdr3_nt: TGCGCCAGCAAAGGGCCAGTAGCGGGAGGGCCCTACGAGCAGTACTTC

clone_size: NA
j_call: TRBJ2-7
v_call: TRBV30
d_call: TRBD2
cdr3_aa: CAWSGPSGGEQYF
cdr3_nt: TGTGCCTGGAGTGGACCTAGCGGAGGGGAGCAGTACTTC

clone_size: NA
j_call: TRBJ2-1
v_call: TRBV5-6
d_call: TRBD1
cdr3_aa: CASSLIPGQALRNEQFF
cdr3_nt: TGTGCCAGCAGCTTGATTCCGGGACAGGCCTTGCGCAATGAGCAGTTCTTC

clone_size: NA
j_call: TRBJ1-5
v_call: TRBV5-4
d_call: TRBD1
cdr3_aa: CASSLDTGADQPQHF
cdr3_nt: TGTGCCAGCAGCTTGGATACAGGGGCGGATCAGCCCCAGCATTTT

clone_size: NA
j_call: TRBJ2-7
v_call: TRBV6-1
d_call: TRBD2
cdr3_aa: CASTSGGPYEQYF
cdr3_nt: TGTGCCAGCACTAGCGGGGGCCCCTACGAGCAGTACTTC

clone_size: NA
j_call: TRBJ2-2
v_call: TRBV5-1
d_call: TRBD2
cdr3_aa: CASSPIAGGELFF
cdr3_nt: TGCGCCAGCAGTCCAATAGCGGGGGGGGAGCTGTTTTTT

clone_size: once
j_call: TRBJ2-5
v_call: TRBV2
d_call: TRBD2
cdr3_aa: CASSVVETSGINQYF
cdr3_nt: TGTGCCAGCAGTGTAGTGGAGACTAGCGGAATCAACCAGTACTTC

clone_size: NA
j_call: TRBJ2-1
v_call: TRBV27
d_call: TRBD2
cdr3_aa: CASSLGGSGRAYEQFF
cdr3_nt: TGTGCCAGCAGTTTAGGCGGGAGCGGGAGAGCTTATGAGCAGTTCTTC

clone_size: once
j_call: TRBJ2-1
v_call: TRBV7-3
d_call: NA
cdr3_aa: CASSKDSDNEQFF
cdr3_nt: TGTGCCAGCAGCAAGGACAGCGACAATGAGCAGTTCTTC

clone_size: NA
j_call: TRBJ2-7
v_call: TRBV28
d_call: TRBD2
cdr3_aa: CASSSSGRRDEQYF
cdr3_nt: TGTGCCAGCTCTTCTAGCGGGAGGAGGGACGAGCAGTACTTC

clone_size: NA
j_call: TRBJ2-6
v_call: TRBV4-1
d_call: TRBD1
cdr3_aa: CASSYSSGTANSGANVLTF
cdr3_nt: TGCGCCAGCAGCTATTCTTCCGGGACAGCTAACTCTGGGGCCAACGTCCTGACTTTC

clone_size: NA
j_call: TRBJ1-5
v_call: TRBV27
d_call: NA
cdr3_aa: CASSPQGRGTLDQPQHF
cdr3_nt: TGTGCCAGCAGTCCCCAGGGCCGAGGGACTTTAGATCAGCCCCAGCATTTT

clone_size: NA
j_call: TRBJ1-5
v_call: TRBV27
d_call: NA
cdr3_aa: CASSLSTDRNQPQHF
cdr3_nt: TGTGCCAGCAGTTTATCGACAGACAGAAATCAGCCCCAGCATTTT

clone_size: NA
j_call: TRBJ2-1
v_call: TRBV11-2
d_call: NA
cdr3_aa: CASSLAQGNEQFF
cdr3_nt: TGTGCCAGCAGCTTAGCCCAGGGAAATGAGCAGTTCTTC

clone_size: NA
j_call: TRBJ1-1
v_call: TRBV19
d_call: TRBD1
cdr3_aa: CASSTQGEGNTEAFF
cdr3_nt: TGTGCCAGTAGTACACAGGGGGAAGGGAACACTGAAGCTTTCTTT

clone_size: NA
j_call: TRBJ2-1
v_call: TRBV5-1
d_call: TRBD2
cdr3_aa: CASTKGLAGSRSYNEQFF
cdr3_nt: TGCGCCAGCACCAAGGGACTAGCGGGATCACGGTCCTACAATGAGCAGTTCTTC

clone_size: NA
j_call: TRBJ2-3
v_call: TRBV2
d_call: TRBD1
cdr3_aa: CATGPGGDTQYF
cdr3_nt: TGTGCCACCGGGCCAGGGGGAGATACGCAGTATTTT

clone_size: NA
j_call: TRBJ1-2
v_call: TRBV11-2
d_call: TRBD1
cdr3_aa: CASSLEDRGLHGYTF
cdr3_nt: TGTGCCAGCAGCTTAGAGGACAGGGGGCTTCATGGCTACACCTTC

clone_size: NA
j_call: TRBJ1-5
v_call: TRBV27
d_call: TRBD1
cdr3_aa: CASSFLPGQGEKGNQPQHF
cdr3_nt: TGTGCCAGCAGTTTCCTACCGGGACAGGGGGAAAAAGGGAATCAGCCCCAGCATTTT

clone_size: NA
j_call: TRBJ1-1
v_call: TRBV30
d_call: NA
cdr3_aa: CAWAVGGRAFF
cdr3_nt: TGTGCCTGGGCCGTAGGGGGTCGGGCTTTCTTT

clone_size: NA
j_call: TRBJ2-5
v_call: TRBV12-5
d_call: TRBD1
cdr3_aa: CASGLTGAGETQYF
cdr3_nt: TGTGCTAGTGGTTTGACAGGGGCAGGAGAGACCCAGTACTTC

clone_size: NA
j_call: TRBJ2-1
v_call: TRBV28
d_call: NA
cdr3_aa: CASQTPYNEQFF
cdr3_nt: TGTGCCAGCCAGACACCCTACAATGAGCAGTTCTTC

clone_size: NA
j_call: TRBJ2-4
v_call: TRBV7-2
d_call: NA
cdr3_aa: CASSLPGGTIQYF
cdr3_nt: TGTGCCAGCAGCTTACCCGGCGGGACGATTCAGTACTTC

clone_size: few
j_call: TRBJ2-7
v_call: TRBV11-3
d_call: NA
cdr3_aa: CASSSGDYYEQYF
cdr3_nt: TGTGCCAGCAGCTCAGGGGATTACTACGAGCAGTACTTC

clone_size: few
j_call: TRBJ2-7
v_call: TRBV6-1
d_call: TRBD1
cdr3_aa: CASKPQWDRAYEQYF
cdr3_nt: TGTGCCAGCAAACCTCAGTGGGACAGGGCCTACGAGCAGTACTTC

clone_size: NA
j_call: TRBJ2-1
v_call: TRBV5-5
d_call: NA
cdr3_aa: CASSLFLADYNEQFF
cdr3_nt: TGTGCCAGCAGCTTGTTTCTAGCTGACTACAATGAGCAGTTCTTC

clone_size: NA
j_call: TRBJ2-7
v_call: TRBV29-1
d_call: NA
cdr3_aa: CSVGYRNYEQYF
cdr3_nt: TGCAGCGTTGGCTACAGGAACTACGAGCAGTACTTC

clone_size: once
j_call: TRBJ2-2
v_call: TRBV5-1
d_call: TRBD2
cdr3_aa: CASSFSRTSGNTGELFF
cdr3_nt: TGCGCCAGCAGTTTTTCCCGGACTAGCGGAAACACCGGGGAGCTGTTTTTT

clone_size: NA
j_call: TRBJ2-1
v_call: TRBV11-2
d_call: TRBD2
cdr3_aa: CASSLGTSPADEQFF
cdr3_nt: TGTGCCAGCAGCTTAGGGACTAGCCCCGCCGATGAGCAGTTCTTC

clone_size: NA
j_call: TRBJ2-7
v_call: TRBV4-1
d_call: TRBD1
cdr3_aa: CASSPPAGTDQQYF
cdr3_nt: TGCGCCAGCAGCCCCCCCGCCGGGACAGATCAGCAGTACTTC

clone_size: NA
j_call: TRBJ1-6
v_call: TRBV28
d_call: NA
cdr3_aa: CASSFPSVYNSPLHF
cdr3_nt: TGTGCCAGCAGTTTCCCTTCAGTGTATAATTCACCCCTCCACTTT

clone_size: NA
j_call: TRBJ2-1
v_call: TRBV27
d_call: NA
cdr3_aa: CASSYGSYNEQFF
cdr3_nt: TGTGCCAGCAGTTACGGCTCCTACAATGAGCAGTTCTTC

clone_size: few
j_call: TRBJ1-5
v_call: TRBV19
d_call: TRBD1
cdr3_aa: CATNYGSLPGQQHYSNQPQHF
cdr3_nt: TGTGCCACCAACTACGGATCCTTACCGGGACAGCAACACTATAGCAATCAGCCCCAGCATTTT

clone_size: NA
j_call: TRBJ2-7
v_call: TRBV4-1
d_call: TRBD2
cdr3_aa: CASSQERGGSSYEQYF
cdr3_nt: TGCGCCAGCAGCCAAGAAAGAGGCGGGAGCTCCTACGAGCAGTACTTC

clone_size: NA
j_call: TRBJ1-2
v_call: TRBV10-1
d_call: TRBD1
cdr3_aa: CASSESQGANYGYTF
cdr3_nt: TGCGCCAGCAGTGAGTCCCAGGGGGCAAACTATGGCTACACCTTC

clone_size: once
j_call: TRBJ1-2
v_call: TRBV6-1
d_call: NA
cdr3_aa: CASSEKEGKGYYGYTF
cdr3_nt: TGTGCCAGCAGTGAGAAGGAGGGAAAGGGGTACTATGGCTACACCTTC

clone_size: few
j_call: TRBJ1-6
v_call: TRBV6-5
d_call: TRBD1
cdr3_aa: CASSPTGKGNSPLHF
cdr3_nt: TGTGCCAGCAGTCCGACAGGGAAGGGTAATTCACCCCTCCACTTT

clone_size: NA
j_call: TRBJ1-2
v_call: TRBV6-1
d_call: TRBD1
cdr3_aa: CATSGTVYSYTF
cdr3_nt: TGTGCCACCTCAGGGACAGTTTATAGCTACACCTTC

clone_size: NA
j_call: TRBJ2-7
v_call: TRBV5-1
d_call: TRBD1
cdr3_aa: CASSLLGTGVAYEQYF
cdr3_nt: TGCGCCAGCAGCTTGCTCGGGACAGGGGTGGCCTACGAGCAGTACTTC

clone_size: NA
j_call: TRBJ2-3
v_call: TRBV28
d_call: NA
cdr3_aa: CASSWQVLSTDTQYF
cdr3_nt: TGTGCCAGCAGTTGGCAGGTCCTTAGCACAGATACGCAGTATTTT

clone_size: NA
j_call: TRBJ1-3
v_call: TRBV7-6
d_call: TRBD1
cdr3_aa: CASSLVGGADTIYF
cdr3_nt: TGTGCCAGCAGCTTAGTAGGGGGCGCGGACACCATATATTTT

clone_size: few
j_call: TRBJ1-5
v_call: TRBV5-8
d_call: TRBD1
cdr3_aa: CASSPRTGANQPQHF
cdr3_nt: TGTGCCAGCAGCCCACGGACAGGAGCCAATCAGCCCCAGCATTTT

clone_size: NA
j_call: TRBJ2-5
v_call: TRBV11-2
d_call: TRBD2
cdr3_aa: CASSLGTSGRGGQETQYF
cdr3_nt: TGTGCCAGCAGCTTGGGGACTAGCGGGAGAGGGGGGCAAGAGACCCAGTACTTC

clone_size: once
j_call: TRBJ2-7
v_call: TRBV23-1
d_call: TRBD1
cdr3_aa: CASSPPTGNSYEQYF
cdr3_nt: TGCGCCAGCAGTCCTCCGACAGGGAACTCCTACGAGCAGTACTTC

clone_size: NA
j_call: TRBJ2-3
v_call: TRBV5-5
d_call: NA
cdr3_aa: CASSFTGNTDTQYF
cdr3_nt: TGTGCCAGCAGCTTTACAGGTAACACAGATACGCAGTATTTT

clone_size: few
j_call: TRBJ1-4
v_call: TRBV28
d_call: TRBD1
cdr3_aa: CASSLQAGGEKLFF
cdr3_nt: TGTGCCAGCAGCCTACAAGCAGGGGGTGAAAAACTGTTTTTT

clone_size: NA
j_call: TRBJ2-3
v_call: TRBV5-1
d_call: TRBD2
cdr3_aa: CASSEGGRADTQYF
cdr3_nt: TGCGCCAGCAGCGAGGGCGGGAGGGCAGATACGCAGTATTTT

clone_size: NA
j_call: TRBJ1-2
v_call: TRBV19
d_call: NA
cdr3_aa: CASQTTQGYYGYTF
cdr3_nt: TGTGCCAGCCAAACAACTCAGGGCTACTATGGCTACACCTTC